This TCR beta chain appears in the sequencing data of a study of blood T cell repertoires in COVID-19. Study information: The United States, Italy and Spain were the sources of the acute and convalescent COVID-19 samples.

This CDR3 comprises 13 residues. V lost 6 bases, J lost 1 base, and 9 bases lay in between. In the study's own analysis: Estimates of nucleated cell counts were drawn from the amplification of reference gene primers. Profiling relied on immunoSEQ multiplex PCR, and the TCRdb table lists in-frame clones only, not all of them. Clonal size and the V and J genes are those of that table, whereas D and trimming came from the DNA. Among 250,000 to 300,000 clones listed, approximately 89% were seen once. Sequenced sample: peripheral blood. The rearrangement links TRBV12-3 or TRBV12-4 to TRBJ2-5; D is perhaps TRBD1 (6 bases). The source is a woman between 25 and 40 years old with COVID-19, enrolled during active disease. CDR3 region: CASRNRVQETQYF. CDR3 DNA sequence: TGTGCCAGCAGAAACAGGGTCCAAGAGACCCAGTACTTC.